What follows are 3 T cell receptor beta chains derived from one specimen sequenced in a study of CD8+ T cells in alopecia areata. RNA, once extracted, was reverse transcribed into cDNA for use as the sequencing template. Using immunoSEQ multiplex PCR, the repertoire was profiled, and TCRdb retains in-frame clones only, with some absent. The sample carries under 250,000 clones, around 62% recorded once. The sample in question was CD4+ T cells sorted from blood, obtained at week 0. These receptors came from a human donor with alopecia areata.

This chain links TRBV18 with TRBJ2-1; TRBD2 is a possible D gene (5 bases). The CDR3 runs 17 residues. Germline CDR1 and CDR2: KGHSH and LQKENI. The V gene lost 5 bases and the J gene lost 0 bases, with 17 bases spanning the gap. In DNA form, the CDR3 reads TGTGCCAGCTCATCTTCGAGCCCTGGGAGCTCCTACAATGAGCAGTTCTTC. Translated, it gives CASSSSSPGSSYNEQFF.

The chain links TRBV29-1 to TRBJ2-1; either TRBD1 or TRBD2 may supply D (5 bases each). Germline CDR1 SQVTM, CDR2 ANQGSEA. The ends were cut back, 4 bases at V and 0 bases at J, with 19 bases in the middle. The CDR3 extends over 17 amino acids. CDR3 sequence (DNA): TGCAGCGTTGGGGGCACAGGCGGAGGATTCTCCTACAATGAGCAGTTCTTC. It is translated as CSVGGTGGGFSYNEQFF.

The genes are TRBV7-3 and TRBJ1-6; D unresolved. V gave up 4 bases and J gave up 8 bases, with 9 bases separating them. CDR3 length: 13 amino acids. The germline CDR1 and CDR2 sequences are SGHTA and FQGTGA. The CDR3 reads CASSSGRDSPLHF. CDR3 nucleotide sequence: TGTGCCAGCAGCTCAGGACGGGATTCACCCCTCCACTTT.